This T cell receptor beta chain was identified in a study of T cell clones after liver transplantation. Across the study: Third-party-reactive TCRbeta sequences from pre-transplant mixed lymphocyte reactions served as antigen-independent comparators.

J gave up 6 bases and V 7 bases, and 10 bases lay outside the gene matches. Germline lookup yields CDR1 MNHNY and CDR2 SVGAGI (reference sequence). The CDR3 contains 15 residues. Sequencing used immunoSEQ multiplex PCR; TCRdb keeps in-frame clones, though not all of them. The sample yields about 120,000 clones, approximately 90% seen once. The sequence derives from a human patient who received a liver transplant. Some T cells may have come from the graft donor. This chain joins TRBV6-6 and TRBJ2-7, with 12 nucleotides matching TRBD2. Specimen: CD4+ T cells from blood, collected 12 months after liver transplant. The CDR3 loop is CASTSHGLAGREQYF. The CDR3 nucleotides read TGTGCCAGCACCTCACATGGACTAGCGGGACGCGAGCAGTACTTC.